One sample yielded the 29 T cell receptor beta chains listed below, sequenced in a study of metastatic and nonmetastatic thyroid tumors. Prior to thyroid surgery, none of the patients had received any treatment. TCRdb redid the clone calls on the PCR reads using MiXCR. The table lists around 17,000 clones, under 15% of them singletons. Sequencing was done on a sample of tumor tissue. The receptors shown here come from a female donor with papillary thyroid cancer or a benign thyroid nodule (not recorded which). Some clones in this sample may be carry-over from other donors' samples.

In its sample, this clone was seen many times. The CDR3 nucleotides read TGTGCCAGCAGCTTAGGGGGACAGGGCTCTAATGAAAAACTGTTTTTT. Protein: CASSLGGQGSNEKLFF. V gene TRBV7-2 combines with J gene TRBJ1-4; 9 positions agree with TRBD1. CDR1 SGHTA and CDR2 FQGNSA come from the germline V gene. After removal of 1 base from V and 3 bases from J, the junction contained 3 bases not matched to a gene. The CDR3 is 16 amino acids.

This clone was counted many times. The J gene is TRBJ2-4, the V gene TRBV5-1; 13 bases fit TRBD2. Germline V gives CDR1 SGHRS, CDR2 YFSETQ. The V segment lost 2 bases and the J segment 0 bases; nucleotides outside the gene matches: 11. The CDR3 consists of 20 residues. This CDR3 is CASSFGILAGGPGAKNIQYF. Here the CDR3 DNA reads TGCGCCAGCAGCTTCGGGATACTAGCGGGAGGGCCAGGAGCCAAAAACATTCAGTACTTC. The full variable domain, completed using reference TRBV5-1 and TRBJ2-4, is KAGVTQTPRYLIKTRGQQVTLSCSPISGHRSVSWYQQTPGQGLQFLFEYFSETQRNKGNFPGRFSGRQFSNSRSEMNVSTLELGDSALYLCASSFGILAGGPGAKNIQYFGAGTRLSVL.

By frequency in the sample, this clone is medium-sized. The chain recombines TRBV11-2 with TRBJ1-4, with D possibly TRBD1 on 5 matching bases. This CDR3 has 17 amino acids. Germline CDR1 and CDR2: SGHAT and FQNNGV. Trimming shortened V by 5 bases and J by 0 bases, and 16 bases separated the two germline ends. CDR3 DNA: TGTGCCAGCAGCGAGTCGGGACTCAAAGCAACTAATGAAAAACTGTTTTTT. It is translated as CASSESGLKATNEKLFF.

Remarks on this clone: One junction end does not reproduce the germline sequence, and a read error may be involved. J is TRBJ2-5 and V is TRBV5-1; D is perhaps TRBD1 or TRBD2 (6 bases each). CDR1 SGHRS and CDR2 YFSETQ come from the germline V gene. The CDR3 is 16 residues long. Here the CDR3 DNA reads TGCGCCAGCGAGTCATGGGGGGCCCTCCAAGGGGAGACCCAATACTTC. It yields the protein CASESWGALQGETQYF. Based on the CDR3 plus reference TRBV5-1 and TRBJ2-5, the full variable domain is KAGVTQTPRYLIKTRGQQVTLSCSPISGHRSVSWYQQTPGQGLQFLFEYFSETQRNKGNFPGRFSGRQFSNSRSEMNVSTLELGDSALYLCASESWGALQGETQYFGPGTRLLVL.

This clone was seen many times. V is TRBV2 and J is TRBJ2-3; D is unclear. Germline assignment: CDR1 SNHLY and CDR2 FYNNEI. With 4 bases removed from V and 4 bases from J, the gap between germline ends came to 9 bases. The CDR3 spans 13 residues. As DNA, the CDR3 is TGTGCCAGCAGTGGTCTTGAAGCAGATACGCAGTATTTT. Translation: CASSGLEADTQYF.

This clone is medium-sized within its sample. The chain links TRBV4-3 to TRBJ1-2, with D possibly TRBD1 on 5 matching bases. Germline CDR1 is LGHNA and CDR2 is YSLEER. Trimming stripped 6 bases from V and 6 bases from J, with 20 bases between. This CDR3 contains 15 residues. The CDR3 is CASRYMGGRTDGYTF. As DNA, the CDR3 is TGCGCCAGCAGGTATATGGGGGGACGGACGGATGGCTACACCTTC.

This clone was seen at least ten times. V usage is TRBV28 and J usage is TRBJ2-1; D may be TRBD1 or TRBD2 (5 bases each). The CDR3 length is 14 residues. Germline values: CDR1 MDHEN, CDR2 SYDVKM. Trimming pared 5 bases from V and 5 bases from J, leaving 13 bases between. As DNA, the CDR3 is TGTGCCAGCAGTCCTGGGGACGCTAACAATGAGCAGTTCTTC. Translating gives CASSPGDANNEQFF.

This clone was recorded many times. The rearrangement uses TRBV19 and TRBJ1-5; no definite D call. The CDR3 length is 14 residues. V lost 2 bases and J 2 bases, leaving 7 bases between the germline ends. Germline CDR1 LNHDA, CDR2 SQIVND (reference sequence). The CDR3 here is CASSIPGGNQPQHF. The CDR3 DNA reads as TGTGCCAGTAGTATACCCGGGGGCAATCAGCCCCAGCATTTT. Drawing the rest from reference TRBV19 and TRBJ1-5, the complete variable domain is DGGITQSPKYLFRKEGQNVTLSCEQNLNHDAMYWYRQDPGQGLRLIYYSQIVNDFQKGDIAEGYSVSREKKESFPLTVTSAQKNPTAFYLCASSIPGGNQPQHFGDGTRLSIL.

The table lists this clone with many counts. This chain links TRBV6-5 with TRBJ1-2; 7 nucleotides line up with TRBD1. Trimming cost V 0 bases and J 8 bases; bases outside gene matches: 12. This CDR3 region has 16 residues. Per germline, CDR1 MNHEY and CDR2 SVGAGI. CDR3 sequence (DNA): TGTGCCAGCAGTTACTCGACGACAGGGAGGTCGGTCGGCTACACCTTC. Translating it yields CASSYSTTGRSVGYTF.

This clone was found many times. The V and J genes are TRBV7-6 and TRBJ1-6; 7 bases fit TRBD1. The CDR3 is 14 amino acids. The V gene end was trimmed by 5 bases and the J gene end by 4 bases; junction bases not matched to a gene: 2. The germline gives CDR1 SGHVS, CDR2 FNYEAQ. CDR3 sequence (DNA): TGTGCCAGCAGCCTGACAGGGTATAATTCACCCCTCCACTTT. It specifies CASSLTGYNSPLHF.

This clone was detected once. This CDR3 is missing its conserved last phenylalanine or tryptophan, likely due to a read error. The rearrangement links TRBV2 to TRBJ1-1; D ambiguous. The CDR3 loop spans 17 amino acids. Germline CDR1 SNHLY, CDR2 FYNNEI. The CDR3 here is CASSGVVNRALNTEAFS. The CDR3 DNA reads TGTGCCAGTAGTGGTGTCGTAAATCGGGCATTGAACACTGAAGCTTTCTCT.

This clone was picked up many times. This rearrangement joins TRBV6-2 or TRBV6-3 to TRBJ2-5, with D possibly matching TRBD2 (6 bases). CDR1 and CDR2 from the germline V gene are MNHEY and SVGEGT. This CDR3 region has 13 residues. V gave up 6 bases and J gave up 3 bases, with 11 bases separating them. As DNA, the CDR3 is TGTGCCAGCAGCCAGACTAGAAAAGAGACCCAGTACTTC. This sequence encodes CASSQTRKETQYF.

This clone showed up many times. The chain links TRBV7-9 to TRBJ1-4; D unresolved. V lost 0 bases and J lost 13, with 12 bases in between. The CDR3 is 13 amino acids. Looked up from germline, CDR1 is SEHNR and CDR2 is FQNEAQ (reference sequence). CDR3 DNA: TGTGCCAGCAGCTTAGCGCTGGGAGGAACACTGTTTTTT. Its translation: CASSLALGGTLFF.

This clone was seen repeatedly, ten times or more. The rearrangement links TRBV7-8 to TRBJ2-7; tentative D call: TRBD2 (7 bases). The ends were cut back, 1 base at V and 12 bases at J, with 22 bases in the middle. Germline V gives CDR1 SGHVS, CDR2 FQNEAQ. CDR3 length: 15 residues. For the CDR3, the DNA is TGTGCCAGCAGCTTAGGTGGAGCGGGACAAGCTACTCCGTACTTC. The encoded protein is CASSLGGAGQATPYF.

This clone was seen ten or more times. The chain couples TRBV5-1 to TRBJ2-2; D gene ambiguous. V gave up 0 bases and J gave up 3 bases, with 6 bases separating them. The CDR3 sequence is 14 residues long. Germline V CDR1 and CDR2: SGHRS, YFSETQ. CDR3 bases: TGCGCCAGCAGCTTGGCGCAGTACACCGGGGAGCTGTTTTTT. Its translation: CASSLAQYTGELFF.

CDR3 sequence (DNA): TGTGCCAGTAGTATCGGAAACGGGTACCAAGAGACCCAGTACTTC. As protein: CASSIGNGYQETQYF. This chain uses TRBV19 with TRBJ2-5; D is undetermined. CDR3 length: 15 amino acids. Germline V gene lookup returns CDR1 LNHDA and CDR2 SQIVND (reference sequence). Deletions cut 3 bases from V and 0 bases from J, with 11 bases between. The full variable domain, completed using reference TRBV19 and TRBJ2-5, is DGGITQSPKYLFRKEGQNVTLSCEQNLNHDAMYWYRQDPGQGLRLIYYSQIVNDFQKGDIAEGYSVSREKKESFPLTVTSAQKNPTAFYLCASSIGNGYQETQYFGPGTRLLVL.

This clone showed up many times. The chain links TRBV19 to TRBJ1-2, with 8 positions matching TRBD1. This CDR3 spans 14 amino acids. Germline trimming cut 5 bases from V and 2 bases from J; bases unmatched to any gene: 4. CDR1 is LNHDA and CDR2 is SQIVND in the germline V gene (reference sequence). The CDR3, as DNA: TGTGCCAGTAGTCCCGGACAGGGCAACTATGGCTACACCTTC. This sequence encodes CASSPGQGNYGYTF.

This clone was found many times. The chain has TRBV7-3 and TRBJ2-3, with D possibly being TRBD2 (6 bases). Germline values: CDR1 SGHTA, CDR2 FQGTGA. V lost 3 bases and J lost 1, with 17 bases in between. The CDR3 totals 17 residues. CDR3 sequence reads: CASSLGSGRGGTDTQYF. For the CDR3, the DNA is TGTGCCAGCAGCTTGGGTAGCGGTCGAGGGGGCACAGATACGCAGTATTTT.

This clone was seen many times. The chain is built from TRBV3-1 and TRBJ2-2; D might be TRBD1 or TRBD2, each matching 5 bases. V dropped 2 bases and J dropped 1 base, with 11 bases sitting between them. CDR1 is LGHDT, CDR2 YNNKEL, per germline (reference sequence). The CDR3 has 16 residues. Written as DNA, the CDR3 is TGTGCCAGCAGCCAAATCCGGGGCCTGAACACCGGGGAGCTGTTTTTT. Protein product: CASSQIRGLNTGELFF.

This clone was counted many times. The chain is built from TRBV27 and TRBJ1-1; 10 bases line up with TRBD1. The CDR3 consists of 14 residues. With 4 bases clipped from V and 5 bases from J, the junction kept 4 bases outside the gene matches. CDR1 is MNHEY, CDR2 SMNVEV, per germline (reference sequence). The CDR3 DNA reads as TGTGCCAGCAGTTCGGGACAGGGGAGAACTGAAGCTTTCTTT. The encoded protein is CASSSGQGRTEAFF.

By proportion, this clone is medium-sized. The CDR3 nucleotides are TGCAGTGCTCGGATGTCTAGCTCTGGGGCCAACGTCCTGACTTTC. It yields the protein CSARMSSSGANVLTF. The V and J genes are TRBV20-1 and TRBJ2-6; D is undetermined. Looked up from germline, CDR1 is DFQATT and CDR2 is SNEGSKA (reference sequence). This CDR3 is built from 15 residues. V was trimmed by 5 bases and J by 0 bases, leaving 11 bases between them.

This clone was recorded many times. CDR3: CSVARGPKSPLHF. The DNA for the CDR3 is TGCAGTGTTGCCCGGGGCCCCAAGTCACCCCTCCACTTT. The rearrangement links TRBV20-1 to TRBJ1-6; a weak D match, TRBD1 (5 bases). Germline CDR1 is DFQATT and CDR2 is SNEGSKA (reference sequence). The V end was cut by 7 bases, the J end by 10 bases, with 17 bases between. The CDR3 covers 13 residues.

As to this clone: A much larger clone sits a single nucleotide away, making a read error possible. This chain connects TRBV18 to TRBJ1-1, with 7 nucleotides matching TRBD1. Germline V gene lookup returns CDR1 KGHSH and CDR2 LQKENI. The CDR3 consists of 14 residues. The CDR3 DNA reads TGTGCCAGCTCACGGGACAGCCCGAACACTGGAGCTTTCTTT. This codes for CASSRDSPNTGAFF.

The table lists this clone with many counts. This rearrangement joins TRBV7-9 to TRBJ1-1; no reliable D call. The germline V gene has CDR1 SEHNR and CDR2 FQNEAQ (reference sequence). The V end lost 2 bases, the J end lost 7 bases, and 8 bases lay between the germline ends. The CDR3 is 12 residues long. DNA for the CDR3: TGTGCCAGCAGCTTACAAGGGTTTGAAGCTTTCTTT. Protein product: CASSLQGFEAFF.

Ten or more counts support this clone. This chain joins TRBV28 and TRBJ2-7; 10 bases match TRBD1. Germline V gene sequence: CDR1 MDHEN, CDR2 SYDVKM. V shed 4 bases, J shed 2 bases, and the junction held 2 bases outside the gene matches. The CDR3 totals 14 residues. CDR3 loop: CASSSGQGTYEQYF. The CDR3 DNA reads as TGTGCCAGCAGTTCGGGACAGGGGACCTACGAGCAGTACTTC. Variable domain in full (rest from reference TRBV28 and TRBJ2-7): DVKVTQSSRYLVKRTGEKVFLECVQDMDHENMFWYRQDPGLGLRLIYFSYDVKMKEKGDIPEGYSVSREKKERFSLILESASTNQTSMYLCASSSGQGTYEQYFGPGTRLTVT.

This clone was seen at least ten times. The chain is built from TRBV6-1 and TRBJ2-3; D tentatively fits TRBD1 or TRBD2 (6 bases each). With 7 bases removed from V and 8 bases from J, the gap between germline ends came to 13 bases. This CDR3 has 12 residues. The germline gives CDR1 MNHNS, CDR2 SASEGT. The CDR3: CASKGGTSTQYF. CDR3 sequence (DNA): TGTGCCAGCAAAGGGGGGACGAGTACGCAGTATTTT.

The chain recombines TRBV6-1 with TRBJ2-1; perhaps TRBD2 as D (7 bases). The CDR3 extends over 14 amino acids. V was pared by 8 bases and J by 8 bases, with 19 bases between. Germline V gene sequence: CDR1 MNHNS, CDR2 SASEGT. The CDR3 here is CASGGTEGGDEQFF. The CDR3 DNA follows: TGTGCCAGCGGTGGGACCGAGGGGGGGGATGAGCAGTTCTTC.

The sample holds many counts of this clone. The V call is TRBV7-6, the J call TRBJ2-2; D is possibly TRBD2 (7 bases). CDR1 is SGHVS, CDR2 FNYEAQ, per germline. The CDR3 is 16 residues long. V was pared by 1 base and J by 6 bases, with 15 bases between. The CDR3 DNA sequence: TGTGCCAGCAGCTTAGATCTGTCGGGGGGCCCCGGGGAGCTGTTTTTT. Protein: CASSLDLSGGPGELFF.

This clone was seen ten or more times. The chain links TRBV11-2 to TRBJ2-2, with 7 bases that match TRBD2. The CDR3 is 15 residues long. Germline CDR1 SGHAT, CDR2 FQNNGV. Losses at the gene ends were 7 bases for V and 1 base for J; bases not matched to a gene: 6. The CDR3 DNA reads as TGTGCCAGCACCACGGGCGGGGGGAACACCGGGGAGCTGTTTTTT. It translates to CASTTGGGNTGELFF.